Given below is one TCR beta chain in context. Its target antigen remains unknown. Base quality data are lacking; no much larger clone is found one base away. The source of the sample is a study of graft-versus-host responses after intestinal transplantation (dated by TCRdb to the early 2020s). About the full investigation: The transplants that recipients got were multivisceral, liver-intestinal, or isolated intestinal. All recipients received anti-thymocyte globulin induction followed by maintenance tacrolimus and steroids for approximately 3 years. Bulk TCR-beta CDR3 sequencing was used to track graft-versus-host and host-versus-graft alloreactive T cell clones in the graft, circulation and bone marrow after intestinal transplantation. To identify alloreactive clones, pre-transplant mixed lymphocyte reaction products were sequenced and compared with unstimulated pre-transplant donor and recipient T cells. The cohort enrolled some 25 intestinal transplant recipients including one retransplant, and 3 patients lacking pretransplant specimens were excluded. A peak of at least 4% donor T cells among recipient peripheral blood mononuclear cells was the definition used for donor T cell macrochimerism. Rather than going through the commercial service, samples from a few later patients were sequenced in-house on an Illumina MiSeq and processed with MiXCR.

CDR1 MDHEN and CDR2 SYDVKM are derived from the germline V gene. V loses 3 bases, J loses 0 bases, and the germline ends lie 9 bases apart. The CDR3 starts with the cysteine, ends with the phenylalanine, and has 15 residues. Just the 45-base CDR3 DNA is kept, in frame starting at base 1. Library preparation was by the immunoSEQ multiplex PCR assay. For most patients, genomic DNA was isolated with the Qiagen DNeasy Blood and Tissue Kit and shipped frozen to Adaptive Biotechnologies for TCR sequencing. For most patients, high-throughput TCR-beta CDR3 sequencing of genomic DNA was performed by Adaptive Biotechnologies. Per the original workflow: TCR sequencing data for some 17 patients were retrieved from Adaptive's ImmunoSEQ software; a few other patients were processed with MiXCR and VDJtools. To correct CD4 versus CD8 sorting errors, any sequence found in both subsets at a frequency ratio below 5:1 was removed. CDR3 nucleotide sequences shared by donor and recipient were removed because the origin of these sequences could not be assigned. To be classed as alloreactive, a clone needed at least 2-fold expansion over unstimulated cells and a minimum CFSE-low frequency of 0.002% (template counts) or 0.001% (read counts). A clone was considered mappable if detected in the sequenced pre-transplant spleen, lymph node, or MLR CFSE-low populations of the donor or recipient. Cumulative frequency of alloreactive clones was calculated as a percentage of all sequences weighted by copy number. TCRdb limited this immuneACCESS table to in-frame rearrangements with V and J called. A share of clones is missing; checked studies link under half to unresolved V genes, and the rest is unexplained. The V and J calls and clone size are taken from that table; D and trimming were inferred from the DNA. The sample yields some 90,000 clones; 90% to 95% were counted once. Roughly 5.6% of the sample is taken by the ten largest.

The study at large found these results: GvH clones were detected in recipient bone marrow, and some of these GvH clones were observed earlier in ileal mucosa or blood, consistent with an intestinal mucosal origin. Peak levels of circulating GvH clones were associated with declines in HvG clones early after transplant. In patients with donor T cell macrochimerism, the allografts had high GvH to HvG T cell clonal ratios. The relatively low number and heterogeneity of intestinal transplant patients limited the conclusions.

The time point label on this specimen signifies: cells obtained before transplantation from donor or recipient. CD3+CD4+ and CD3+CD8+ populations were FACS-sorted from unstimulated pre-transplant donor and recipient cells taken from spleen or lymph nodes. The input for sequencing was unstimulated CD8+ T cells sorted from spleen or lymph node cells, taken before intestinal transplant. This receptor was taken from a human donor who received an intestinal transplant. Here the chain combines TRBV28 and TRBJ2-1; the D gene assignment is perhaps TRBD1 or TRBD2, with each matching 5 bases. The DNA is TGTGCCAGCAGTTTCGGGGCATCCTCCTACAATGAGCAGTTCTTC. It codes for CASSFGASSYNEQFF.